These 19 T cell receptor beta chains came from one sample sequenced in a study of shared clonotypes between healthy human individuals. Method: immunoSEQ multiplex PCR; TCRdb's copy keeps in-frame clones and lacks some. In the table there are about 110,000 clones, roughly two thirds of which are singletons. Sequences were obtained from memory CD8+ T cells sorted from blood. The subset here: CD45RO+ cells pooled with CCR7-negative TemRA cells. These receptors were collected from a young woman in good health.

The chain uses TRBV6-1 and TRBJ2-3; the match to TRBD2 covers 7 bases. Germline CDR1 is MNHNS and CDR2 is SASEGT. Unmatched junction bases numbered 6, after V lost 6 bases and J lost 6 bases. This CDR3 contains 13 residues. The CDR3 loop is CASSLSGTDTQYF. The CDR3 DNA reads as TGTGCCAGCAGCCTAAGCGGGACGGATACGCAGTATTTT.

The chain joins TRBV4-1 to TRBJ2-7; the match to TRBD1 covers 8 bases. J lost 4 bases, V lost 3 bases, and 5 bases had no gene match. The length of the CDR3 is 14 residues. CDR1 is MGHRA, CDR2 YSYEKL, per germline. In DNA, the CDR3 is TGCGCCAGCAGCCAGTTTACAGGGGGTTACGAGCAGTACTTC. Protein: CASSQFTGGYEQYF.

The genes are TRBV6-1 and TRBJ2-7; D is possibly TRBD1 (6 bases). V gave up 8 bases and J gave up 5 bases, with 13 bases separating them. This CDR3 is 12 amino acids long. The V gene's germline CDR1 is MNHNS and CDR2 SASEGT. The CDR3 DNA follows: TGTGCCAGCTGGGCAGGGGCCCACGAGCAGTACTTC. It codes for CASWAGAHEQYF.

This sequence joins TRBV18 and TRBJ2-3; 10 bases fit TRBD2. The CDR3 runs to 15 residues. The junction had 8 bases not matched to a gene; V was cut back by 5 bases and J by 6 bases. Germline CDR1 is KGHSH and CDR2 is LQKENI. CDR3 DNA sequence: TGTGCCAGCTCAGGCCTAGCGGGAGCAGGGGATACGCAGTATTTT. This encodes CASSGLAGAGDTQYF. The full variable domain, rest sourced from reference TRBV18 and TRBJ2-3, is NAGVMQNPRHLVRRRGQEARLRCSPMKGHSHVYWYRQLPEEGLKFMVYLQKENIIDESGMPKERFSAEFPKEGPSILRIQQVVRGDSAAYFCASSGLAGAGDTQYFGPGTRLTVL.

In DNA form, the CDR3 reads TGTGCCAGCAGTTACTCAGGGTGTGATCAGCCCCAGCATTTT. It codes for CASSYSGCDQPQHF. The chain has TRBV7-2 and TRBJ1-5; TRBD1 is a possible D gene (5 bases). Germline-derived CDR1 and CDR2 are SGHTA and FQGNSA. The CDR3 extends over 14 amino acids. The ends were cut back, 6 bases at V and 5 bases at J, with 14 bases in the middle.

This rearrangement joins TRBV5-5 to TRBJ2-7; D is unresolved. Trimming removed 4 bases at V and 3 bases at J, with 5 bases between. This CDR3 contains 11 residues. CDR1 and CDR2 from the germline V gene are SGHKS and YYEKEE (reference sequence). The chain's CDR3 is CASSTDYEQYF. CDR3 sequence (DNA): TGTGCCAGCAGCACCGACTACGAGCAGTACTTC.

This clone was picked up one time. The V gene is TRBV7-9, the J gene TRBJ1-4; 7 nucleotides align to TRBD1. The CDR3 covers 14 residues. V lost 3 bases and J lost 8; bases outside the gene matches: 6. Germline values: CDR1 SEHNR, CDR2 FQNEAQ (reference sequence). This CDR3 reads CASSLGTDVEKLFF. CDR3 nucleotides: TGTGCCAGCAGCTTGGGGACAGATGTAGAAAAACTGTTTTTT.

The V gene is TRBV5-6, the J gene TRBJ1-1; a possible D gene is TRBD1 (5 bases). This CDR3 spans 13 amino acids. Germline V gene data show CDR1 as SGHDT and CDR2 as YYEEEE. Trimming cost V 4 bases and J 1 base, with 8 bases left between them. CDR3: CASSDTGNTEAFF. The CDR3 nucleotides are TGTGCCAGCAGCGATACAGGGAACACTGAAGCTTTCTTT.

The V gene is TRBV6-5, the J gene TRBJ2-1, with D possibly being TRBD2 (7 bases). The V gene's germline CDR1 is MNHEY and CDR2 SVGAGI. V was pared by 8 bases and J by 5 bases, with 16 bases between. The CDR3 spans 14 residues. The CDR3 here is CASAEGGIHNEQFF. CDR3 sequence (DNA): TGTGCCAGCGCCGAGGGGGGGATACACAATGAGCAGTTCTTC.

This chain connects TRBV7-9 to TRBJ2-7; possible D gene TRBD2, 6 bases. The ends were cut back, 1 base at V and 0 bases at J, with 13 bases in the middle. The CDR3 contains 16 residues. The germline V gene has CDR1 SEHNR and CDR2 FQNEAQ (reference sequence). CDR3: CASSLVGGGSSYEQYF. In DNA, the CDR3 is TGTGCCAGCAGCTTAGTTGGTGGGGGGAGCTCCTACGAGCAGTACTTC.

This clone was recorded a few times. The chain is built from TRBV7-6 and TRBJ2-2; D is unclear. Germline V gives CDR1 SGHVS, CDR2 FNYEAQ. The CDR3 has 14 residues. Trimming left V 0 bases short and J 3 bases short, with 5 bases between. CDR3 DNA sequence: TGTGCCAGCAGCTTAGCGCCGGACACCGGGGAGCTGTTTTTT. Amino acid sequence: CASSLAPDTGELFF.

The chain employs TRBV28 and TRBJ1-5, with TRBD1 identical over 10 bases. The CDR3 sequence is 15 residues long. CDR1 is MDHEN, CDR2 SYDVKM, per germline. V shed 6 bases, J shed 5 bases, and the junction held 7 bases outside the gene matches. The CDR3 is CASSSTGGGDQPQHF. In DNA, the CDR3 is TGTGCCAGCAGCTCGACAGGGGGCGGCGATCAGCCCCAGCATTTT.

This clone was counted only a few times. The genes are TRBV2 and TRBJ2-3, with TRBD2 matching over 7 bases. The CDR3 is made up of 15 amino acids. Germline CDR1 SNHLY, CDR2 FYNNEI. CDR3 DNA: TGTGCAACAACGACGGGAGGTCCCCTCACAGATACGCAGTATTTT. The encoded protein is CATTTGGPLTDTQYF.

This clone has a handful of counts. The rearrangement links TRBV25-1 to TRBJ2-1, with TRBD1 identical over 11 bases. Trimming removed 3 bases from V and 2 bases from J; junction bases left unmatched: 6. Germline V lookup: CDR1 MGHDK, CDR2 SYGVNS. The CDR3 has 17 residues. The CDR3, as DNA: TGTGCCAGCAGTGACCAACCGGACAGGGGGCCCTACAATGAGCAGTTCTTC. Amino acids: CASSDQPDRGPYNEQFF.

The genes are TRBV6-4 and TRBJ2-1, with a weak D call TRBD2 (5 bases). The V gene lost 3 bases and the J gene lost 9 bases, with 9 bases spanning the gap. This CDR3 region has 12 residues. Germline V gives CDR1 MRHNA, CDR2 SNTAGT. CDR3 bases: TGTGCCAGCAGTGATCGAGGACTTGAGCAGTTCTTC. Translation: CASSDRGLEQFF.

This clone was seen ten or more times. The chain joins TRBV28 to TRBJ2-6; tentative D call: TRBD2 (6 bases). The CDR3 has 17 residues. The germline V and J ends were trimmed by 3 bases and 4 bases, with 16 bases remaining between them. Germline V gene data show CDR1 as MDHEN and CDR2 as SYDVKM. The DNA of the CDR3 is TGTGCCAGCAGTTTCATTCCCTCGGCGGGGGGGGCCAACGTCCTGACTTTC. It codes for CASSFIPSAGGANVLTF.

The rearrangement links TRBV5-4 to TRBJ2-5; 8 bases map to TRBD2. The CDR3 consists of 17 residues. V gave up 4 bases and J gave up 1 base; unmatched junction bases: 12. In germline, CDR1 is SGHNT, CDR2 YYREEE (reference sequence). DNA of the CDR3: TGTGCCAGCAGCCAATTCGGGGCTAGCGGGTCCCAAGAGACCCAGTACTTC. Its translation: CASSQFGASGSQETQYF.

The chain is built from TRBV19 and TRBJ1-2, with D perhaps matching TRBD1 (5 bases). The V end was cut by 6 bases, the J end by 2 bases, with 13 bases between. The CDR3 spans 14 residues. Germline loops: CDR1 LNHDA, CDR2 SQIVND (reference sequence). Written as DNA, the CDR3 is TGTGCCAGTAGAAAGGGACCCTCCAACTATGGCTACACCTTC. This gives the protein CASRKGPSNYGYTF.

J is TRBJ2-7 and V is TRBV7-9; D remains unclear. There are 12 residues in the CDR3. Germline CDR1 SEHNR, CDR2 FQNEAQ (reference sequence). Trimming stripped 1 base from V and 7 bases from J, with 8 bases between. CDR3 residues: CASSLVVGEQYF. The CDR3 nucleotides are TGTGCCAGCAGCTTAGTTGTGGGGGAGCAGTACTTC.